Following are 15 T cell receptor beta chains from one sample sequenced in a study of human T cells and chemical hapten exposure. TCRdb called the RACE reads again in MiXCR, with one record for every CDR3 protein. This sample carries 97,000 or so distinct CDR3 sequences, roughly a quarter of them seen once, and the ten largest clones take about 9.3%. The time point here: patch test 3, about 24 weeks after DPC sensitization. Treatment in this sample: therapeutic diphenylcyclopropenone sensitization with weekly scalp DPC. The source material was whole blood, sampled in connection with sensitization to the hapten diphenylcyclopropenone (DPC). These receptors were taken from a man aged 35 to 55 with alopecia areata. Some clones in this sample may be carry-over from other donors' samples.

This rearrangement joins TRBV29-1 to TRBJ2-7; TRBD2 is a possible D gene (5 bases). Germline assignment: CDR1 SQVTM and CDR2 ANQGSEA. The CDR3 spans 17 residues. The CDR3 bases are TGCACCATAGCGTTACCCATTCGGTGGACGGCCCGCTACGAGCAGTACTTC. Translation: CTIALPIRWTARYEQYF.

The rearrangement links TRBV12-3 or TRBV12-4 to TRBJ2-3, with D uncertain. V was clipped by 8 bases and J by 2 bases, with 8 bases between them. The CDR3 is 12 amino acids. In nucleotides, the CDR3 is TGTGCCAGCGGCAGAACCACAGATACGCAGTATTTT. Residues: CASGRTTDTQYF.

The chain links TRBV10-3 to TRBJ2-1; TRBD2 matches 9 bases. In germline, CDR1 is ENHRY, CDR2 SYGVKD. After removal of 6 bases from V and 2 bases from J, the junction contained 29 bases not matched to a gene. The CDR3 is 23 residues long. DNA of the CDR3: TGTGCCATCAGCCAAACGAAGAAAGTCTTAGCGGGAGAATTGCCCCATACCTACAATGAGCAGTTCTTC. It specifies CAISQTKKVLAGELPHTYNEQFF.

The chain recombines TRBV6-4 with TRBJ2-6; 7 nucleotides match TRBD1. J gave up 12 bases and V 6 bases, and 20 bases lay outside the gene matches. Germline lookup yields CDR1 MRHNA and CDR2 SNTAGT. The CDR3 runs 17 residues. The DNA of the CDR3 is TGTGCCAGCAGCCCCAAGGGGACCAAGGGGGCAGGAGCCGTCCTGACTTTC. This sequence encodes CASSPKGTKGAGAVLTF.

This clonotype was counted between two and nine times. The rearrangement uses TRBV14 and TRBJ2-3; 11 nucleotides match TRBD2. The CDR3 covers 17 residues. The germline V gene has CDR1 SGHDN and CDR2 FVKESK. V dropped 4 bases and J dropped 5; count of bases not matched to a gene: 11. The DNA for the CDR3 is TGTGCCAGCAGCCCCCTCGCCCCACTAGCGGGAGTAGATACGCAGTATTTT. Its translation: CASSPLAPLAGVDTQYF.

This chain uses TRBV24-1 with TRBJ2-2; TRBD2 matches at 8 bases. Germline values: CDR1 KGHDR, CDR2 SFDVKD. V trimming: 8 bases; J trimming: 6 bases; junction bases outside the gene matches: 4. There are 13 residues in the CDR3. The CDR3 loop is CATNPGGSGELFF. CDR3 nucleotide sequence: TGTGCCACCAACCCGGGGGGGTCCGGGGAGCTGTTTTTT.

The chain links TRBV28 to TRBJ1-2; TRBD1 might be the D (6 bases). Trimming removed 6 bases at V and 4 bases at J, with 18 bases between. CDR1 is MDHEN, CDR2 SYDVKM, per germline. This CDR3 comprises 15 residues. The CDR3 DNA reads TGTGCCAGCAGCGCGCCAGGGGAAGCGGGCTATGGCTACACCTTC. This gives the protein CASSAPGEAGYGYTF.

DNA for the CDR3: TGTGCCAGCAGCCCCGACCGGGTACAAACCGGGGAGCTGTTTTTT. Its protein is CASSPDRVQTGELFF. V is TRBV11-2 and J is TRBJ2-2; D gene uncertain. Germline V gene lookup returns CDR1 SGHAT and CDR2 FQNNGV. There are 15 residues in the CDR3. The ends were cut back, 5 bases at V and 5 bases at J, with 15 bases in the middle.

The genes are TRBV20-1 and TRBJ2-4; TRBD2 aligns across 15 bases. V dropped 5 bases and J dropped 4; count of bases not matched to a gene: 15. The CDR3 loop spans 19 amino acids. Germline assignment: CDR1 DFQATT and CDR2 SNEGSKA (reference sequence). The CDR3 protein is CSASTPGLAGGVTKNIQYF. The CDR3 region has the DNA TGCAGTGCTTCAACTCCGGGACTAGCGGGAGGTGTGACAAAAAACATTCAGTACTTC.

This clonotype was detected only a few times. The chain joins TRBV5-6 to TRBJ1-3; 7 nucleotides align to TRBD1. In germline, CDR1 is SGHDT, CDR2 YYEEEE. This CDR3 is 15 amino acids long. V lost 3 bases and J lost 8; bases outside the gene matches: 11. The CDR3 here is CASSSQHRGRDTIYF. The CDR3 DNA is TGTGCCAGCAGCTCCCAACACAGGGGTCGAGACACCATATATTTT.

This clonotype has just a few counts. This chain joins TRBV28 and TRBJ2-3; D may correspond to TRBD1 or TRBD2 (5 bases each). The V end lost 5 bases, the J end lost 2 bases, and 17 bases lay between the germline ends. The CDR3 covers 16 residues. Germline assignment: CDR1 MDHEN and CDR2 SYDVKM. The CDR3 region has the DNA TGTGCCAGCAGTGGCACCGGGACGGAGCTCACAGATACGCAGTATTTT. This encodes CASSGTGTELTDTQYF.

This chain links TRBV6-2 or TRBV6-3 with TRBJ2-7; D ambiguous. Deletions cut 5 bases from V and 1 base from J, with 9 bases between. Germline V gene data show CDR1 as MNHEY and CDR2 as SVGEGT. The CDR3 has 13 residues. The CDR3 DNA sequence: TGTGCCAGCAGTCTCGGCAGATCCTACGAGCAGTACTTC. Translated, it gives CASSLGRSYEQYF.

The chain has TRBV28 and TRBJ2-4; D may be TRBD1 or TRBD2 (5 bases each). Germline V gives CDR1 MDHEN, CDR2 SYDVKM. V lost 10 bases, J lost 0 bases, and 16 bases lay in between. The CDR3 runs 15 residues. The CDR3 loop is CATQPPGTAKNIQYF. DNA for the CDR3: TGTGCCACCCAACCGCCCGGGACAGCCAAAAACATTCAGTACTTC.

The chain recombines TRBV6-1 with TRBJ2-1; tentatively, D is TRBD2 (5 bases). The germline V and J ends were trimmed by 5 bases and 2 bases, with 10 bases remaining between them. CDR3 length: 14 amino acids. The germline gives CDR1 MNHNS, CDR2 SASEGT. The CDR3 sequence: CASSSGGTYNEQFF. The DNA of the CDR3 is TGTGCCAGCAGTAGCGGAGGAACCTACAATGAGCAGTTCTTC.

This clonotype was counted only a few times. This chain uses TRBV28 with TRBJ2-1; 8 nucleotides align to TRBD2. V dropped 8 bases and J dropped 9; count of bases not matched to a gene: 12. This CDR3 is 14 amino acids long. CDR1 and CDR2 (germline): MDHEN, SYDVKM. CDR3 in DNA: TGTGCCAGCTGGGGTGAGCGGGAGTGGGGTGAGCAGTTCTTC. Its translation: CASWGEREWGEQFF.